What follows are 21 T cell receptor beta chains derived from one specimen sequenced in a study of human T cells and chemical hapten exposure. TCRdb redid the calling of the RACE reads with MiXCR, one entry per CDR3 protein. Counted here are around 65,000 distinct CDR3 sequences, approximately 6.5% occurring once; the ten biggest clones make up just under 3.5%. Stated time point: healthy volunteer bleed at 6 weeks. The template was total RNA from unfractionated whole blood. The sequenced material came from whole blood. The receptors stem from a female donor in good health. Some clones in this sample may be carry-over from other donors' samples.

The chain recombines TRBV28 with TRBJ1-2, with 7 bases identical to TRBD1. The V gene's germline CDR1 is MDHEN and CDR2 SYDVKM. Trimming at V came to 6 bases and at J to 11 bases, leaving 12 bases not matched to a gene. This CDR3 has 13 residues. The CDR3 sequence: CASRLETGSQYTF. As DNA, the CDR3 is TGTGCCAGCAGGTTAGAGACAGGGAGTCAATACACCTTC.

Many counts were recorded for this clonotype. The chain has TRBV7-3 and TRBJ2-6, with D hard to call. CDR3 size: 15 residues. Germline values: CDR1 SGHTA, CDR2 FQGTGA. V was trimmed by 2 bases and J by 0 bases, leaving 5 bases between them. The CDR3 coding sequence is TGTGCCAGCAGCTTACACAACTCTGGGGCCAACGTCCTGACTTTC. Residues: CASSLHNSGANVLTF.

About this clonotype itself: A junction boundary mismatches the germline segment, possibly from a read error. The J gene is TRBJ2-7, the V gene TRBV10-3, with TRBD1 identical over 10 bases. This CDR3 spans 14 amino acids. Per germline, CDR1 ENHRY and CDR2 SYGVKD. CDR3 nucleotide sequence: TGTGCCATCAGAGGGACAGGGGATAAGTCCGAGCAGTACTTT. Amino acid sequence: CAIRGTGDKSEQYF.

The rearrangement joins TRBV10-3 to TRBJ2-7; possibly TRBD1 for D (5 bases). The CDR3 spans 14 residues. Deletions cut 8 bases from V and 0 bases from J, with 14 bases between. Germline V gene sequence: CDR1 ENHRY, CDR2 SYGVKD. The DNA for the CDR3 is TGTGCCATCGGGATAAGGGGCGACTCCTACGAGCAGTACTTC. Translating it yields CAIGIRGDSYEQYF.

This clonotype showed up many times. The CDR3 region has the DNA TGTGCCAGCAGCCCCCGGGAAGGGTTCGGTGAAAAACTGTTTTTT. This encodes CASSPREGFGEKLFF. The V and J genes are TRBV12-3 or TRBV12-4 and TRBJ1-4; D not certain. There are 15 residues in the CDR3. Trimming removed 6 bases at V and 7 bases at J, with 18 bases between.

Many counts were recorded for this clonotype. The rearrangement links TRBV9 to TRBJ2-1; 8 bases fit TRBD2. Unmatched junction bases numbered 2, after V lost 0 bases and J lost 3 bases. There are 15 residues in the CDR3. CDR1 is SGDLS, CDR2 YYNGEE, per germline. The CDR3 here is CASSVDGRGYNEQFF. In DNA form, the CDR3 reads TGTGCCAGCAGCGTAGACGGGAGGGGCTACAATGAGCAGTTCTTC.

This clonotype was counted ten times or more. The rearrangement links TRBV27 to TRBJ2-5; D perhaps matches TRBD2 (6 bases). The CDR3 length is 14 residues. CDR1 MNHEY and CDR2 SMNVEV come from the germline V gene (reference sequence). The V end was cut by 5 bases, the J end by 4 bases, with 14 bases between. In nucleotides, the CDR3 is TGTGCCAGCAGTCCTACGGGACTGATAGAGACCCAGTACTTC. It encodes CASSPTGLIETQYF.

J is TRBJ1-2 and V is TRBV12-3 or TRBV12-4, with D unclear. The CDR3 runs to 10 residues. V was clipped by 4 bases and J by 6 bases, with 3 bases between them. CDR3 DNA: TGTGCCAGCAGTTCGGATGGCTACACCTTC. Amino acids: CASSSDGYTF.

In its sample, this clonotype was seen many times. The rearrangement uses TRBV7-2 and TRBJ2-3; D is unclear. Trimming took 8 bases from V and 2 from J, leaving 5 bases between them. Germline V gives CDR1 SGHTA, CDR2 FQGNSA. This CDR3 is 11 amino acids long. As DNA, the CDR3 is TGTGCCAGCCTTTACACAGATACGCAGTATTTT. This sequence encodes CASLYTDTQYF. The whole variable domain, filled in from reference TRBV7-2 and TRBJ2-3, reads GAGVSQSPSNKVTEKGKDVELRCDPISGHTALYWYRQSLGQGLEFLIYFQGNSAPDKSGLPSDRFSAERTGGSVSTLTIQRTQQEDSAVYLCASLYTDTQYFGPGTRLTVL.

This clonotype was seen a few times. The rearrangement links TRBV28 to TRBJ2-1, with 9 bases that match TRBD2. Germline V CDR1 and CDR2: MDHEN, SYDVKM. CDR3 length equals 16 residues. V shed 5 bases, J shed 0 bases, and the junction held 5 bases outside the gene matches. The CDR3 is CASSAKLAGSYNEQFF. DNA for the CDR3: TGTGCCAGCAGTGCCAAACTAGCGGGCTCCTACAATGAGCAGTTCTTC.

In its sample, this clonotype was seen many times. V and J are TRBV7-9 and TRBJ2-5; D remains unclear. This CDR3 comprises 14 residues. Germline CDR1 is SEHNR and CDR2 is FQNEAQ (reference sequence). V lost 5 bases and J 6 bases, leaving 16 bases between the germline ends. CDR3 amino acids: CASSPPVGMQTQYF. The CDR3 nucleotides are TGTGCCAGCAGCCCTCCAGTGGGTATGCAGACCCAGTACTTC.

This clonotype was found many times. This chain joins TRBV27 and TRBJ2-5; no definite D call. The CDR3 has 13 amino acids. The V end was cut by 5 bases, the J end by 0 bases, with 7 bases between. Per the germline V gene, CDR1 is MNHEY and CDR2 is SMNVEV (reference sequence). The CDR3 DNA follows: TGTGCCAGCAGTCCCCAAAACCAAGAGACCCAGTACTTC. It is translated as CASSPQNQETQYF.

With regard to this clonotype: This may come from a read error, since a much larger clone is one base off. J is TRBJ2-3 and V is TRBV28, with TRBD2 matching 7 bases. Germline CDR1 and CDR2: MDHEN and SYDVKM. After removal of 9 bases from V and 5 bases from J, the junction contained 14 bases not matched to a gene. The CDR3 extends over 15 amino acids. The DNA for the CDR3 is TGTGCCAGAAGGATGGGGGGAGGGACGGTAGATACGCAGTATTTT. This codes for CARRMGGGTVDTQYF.

As to this clonotype: Since a much larger clone is just one base distant, this may be a read error. The chain combines TRBV2 with TRBJ1-5, with TRBD1 matching 7 bases. CDR1 and CDR2 from the germline V gene are SNHLY and FYNNEI. This CDR3 is 16 amino acids long. CDR3 in amino acids: CASSTIAGQFNQPQNF. Written as DNA, the CDR3 is TGTGCCAGCAGTACAATTGCGGGACAGTTCAATCAGCCCCAGAATTTT.

This clonotype has a handful of counts. V gene TRBV20-1 combines with J gene TRBJ2-3; tentative D call: TRBD2 (6 bases). Germline-derived CDR1 and CDR2 are DFQATT and SNEGSKA (reference sequence). V lost 6 bases and J 2 bases, leaving 12 bases between the germline ends. The CDR3 has 13 residues. The CDR3 nucleotides are TGCAGTGCAATAGCGGAAGTCACAGATACGCAGTATTTT. It encodes CSAIAEVTDTQYF.

This clonotype was counted between two and nine times. The chain combines TRBV7-9 with TRBJ2-3; D is ambiguous. Germline CDR1 SEHNR, CDR2 FQNEAQ (reference sequence). This CDR3 is built from 15 residues. The ends were cut back, 4 bases at V and 3 bases at J, with 14 bases in the middle. The CDR3 bases are TGTGCCAGCAGCTCCTTAACCATAAAAACAGATACGCAGTATTTT. Translation: CASSSLTIKTDTQYF.

V and J are TRBV29-1 and TRBJ1-3, with D unresolved. The CDR3 has 12 amino acids. Germline V lookup: CDR1 SQVTM, CDR2 ANQGSEA. V lost 5 bases and J 3 bases, leaving 8 bases between the germline ends. The CDR3 DNA is TGCAGCGTTACGACTATTGGAAACACCATATATTTT. Its protein product is CSVTTIGNTIYF.

This clonotype was observed at least ten times. The chain is built from TRBV24-1 and TRBJ2-7; D not resolved. V was shortened by 5 bases and J by 5 bases, with 12 bases between the two germline ends. The germline gives CDR1 KGHDR, CDR2 SFDVKD. CDR3 length: 13 residues. The CDR3 reads CATSANARNEQYF. The CDR3 nucleotides are TGTGCCACCAGTGCCAACGCCCGGAACGAGCAGTACTTC.

The table lists this clonotype with many counts. The V and J genes are TRBV6-6 and TRBJ1-2, with D uncertain. The CDR3 spans 13 residues. CDR1 MNHNY and CDR2 SVGAGI come from the germline V gene (reference sequence). Trimming took 0 bases from V and 0 from J, leaving 2 bases between them. The CDR3, as DNA: TGTGCCAGCAGTTACTCATCTAACTATGGCTACACCTTC. It specifies CASSYSSNYGYTF.

This clonotype was counted ten times or more. The chain combines TRBV25-1 with TRBJ2-7, with 7 bases matching TRBD2. CDR1 is MGHDK and CDR2 is SYGVNS in the germline V gene. The CDR3 spans 15 residues. J gave up 1 base and V 2 bases, and 5 bases lay outside the gene matches. This CDR3 is CASSEAGVQSYEQYF. For the CDR3, the DNA is TGTGCCAGCAGTGAAGCGGGGGTACAATCCTACGAGCAGTACTTC.

Many counts were recorded for this clonotype. This chain joins TRBV4-2 and TRBJ2-5, with 11 bases lining up with TRBD2. The CDR3 has 17 amino acids. Trimming took 5 bases from V and 3 from J; bases not matched to a gene: 11. Germline assignment: CDR1 LGHNA and CDR2 YNFKEQ. The chain's CDR3 is CASSSQLGTSGKETQYF. Written as DNA, the CDR3 is TGTGCCAGCAGCTCACAACTAGGGACTAGCGGAAAAGAGACCCAGTACTTC.